One and the same sample provided the 6 T cell receptor beta chains below, sequenced in a study of shared clonotypes between healthy human individuals (dated by TCRdb to the early 2020s). The library was prepared using the immunoSEQ multiplex PCR assay. The clones in this table, taken by TCRdb from immuneACCESS, are in-frame only. Not every clone is retained; where verified, under half of the shortfall comes from an unresolved V gene, and the cause of the rest is unknown. The table for this sample lists a few million clones; approximately 92% of them were counted only once. In total, the top ten clones hold more than 0.12% of the sample. The specimen sequenced was naive CD4+ T cells sorted from blood. Sample cell subset or site, as interpreted from the label and publication: CD45RA+ positively selected. All receptors come from a man aged 18 to 30 in good health.

The V and J genes are TRBV14 and TRBJ2-3, with D perhaps TRBD1 (5 bases). With 1 base removed from V and 1 base from J, the gap between germline ends came to 6 bases. Germline CDR1 is SGHDN and CDR2 is FVKESK. The CDR3 runs to 14 residues. The CDR3 reads CASSQGGRTDTQYF. In nucleotides, the CDR3 is TGTGCCAGCAGCCAAGGGGGCCGCACAGATACGCAGTATTTT.

This clone was counted between two and nine times. The rearrangement uses TRBV2 and TRBJ1-1; 8 nucleotides agree with TRBD1. This CDR3 comprises 14 residues. V was pared by 2 bases and J by 4 bases, with 3 bases of the junction left unmatched. Germline values: CDR1 SNHLY, CDR2 FYNNEI. The CDR3 sequence: CASSENRGATEAFF. The DNA for the CDR3 is TGTGCCAGCAGTGAAAACAGGGGGGCCACTGAAGCTTTCTTT.

V is TRBV7-2 and J is TRBJ1-1, with TRBD1 identical over 8 bases. V lost 5 bases and J lost 6; bases outside the gene matches: 8. The CDR3 is 14 amino acids. From germline, CDR1 is SGHTA and CDR2 FQGNSA. The CDR3 loop reads CASSPDRAIPEAFF. The CDR3 coding sequence is TGTGCCAGCAGCCCGGACAGGGCCATCCCTGAAGCTTTCTTT. Variable domain in full (rest from reference TRBV7-2 and TRBJ1-1): GAGVSQSPSNKVTEKGKDVELRCDPISGHTALYWYRQSLGQGLEFLIYFQGNSAPDKSGLPSDRFSAERTGGSVSTLTIQRTQQEDSAVYLCASSPDRAIPEAFFGQGTRLTVV.

J is TRBJ2-2 and V is TRBV10-1, with D possibly called TRBD1 or TRBD2 (6 bases each). The CDR3 is 15 amino acids. Germline CDR1 reads WNHNN; CDR2 reads SYGVQD (reference sequence). The V and J ends lost 3 bases and 5 bases respectively, with 13 bases between them. CDR3 coding DNA: TGCGCCAGCAGTGATGGGGGGCTGGGGACCGGGGAGCTGTTTTTT. Translating it yields CASSDGGLGTGELFF.

This clone appeared once. The chain joins TRBV7-2 to TRBJ2-3; 12 nucleotides match TRBD2. This CDR3 has 16 amino acids. J lost 5 bases, V lost 5 bases, and 8 bases had no gene match. Looked up from germline, CDR1 is SGHTA and CDR2 is FQGNSA. The DNA of the CDR3 is TGTGCCAGCAGCCTGCGACTAGCGGGAGTGGTAGATACGCAGTATTTT. As protein: CASSLRLAGVVDTQYF.

The genes are TRBV21-1 and TRBJ1-1; TRBD1 is the table's D call and was not checked against the DNA. TRBV21-1 is marked as a pseudogene. This CDR3 spans 17 amino acids. The CDR3 loop is CASIKRTGGDLNTEAFF. The CDR3 bases are TGTGCCAGCATCAAGAGGACAGGGGGCGATTTGAACACTGAAGCTTTCTTT.